In this sample, the clone carrying this T cell receptor (beta chain) turned up once. The sample comes from a study of shared T cell receptors in the human thymus. TCRdb keeps only in-frame clones here, not all; method: immunoSEQ multiplex PCR. This repertoire shows more than 550,000 clones, more than 70% found once; its top ten account for about 0.0094%. The CDR3 covers 16 residues. Trimming cost V 2 bases and J 0 bases, with 11 bases left between them. Germline CDR1 reads MNHEY; CDR2 reads SVGAGI. This same sample was also part of a study on human thymus T cells. That source reports: Thymic and blood repertoires seemed to show skewed V and J gene use.

The specimen sequenced was thymocytes. The clonotype originates from a boy younger than two with a congenital heart defect. This chain joins TRBV6-5 and TRBJ1-5, with unresolved D. The CDR3 loop reads CASSYRQPGSNQPQHF. The CDR3, as DNA: TGTGCCAGCAGTTACCGGCAGCCGGGTAGCAATCAGCCCCAGCATTTT.